Sequencing of this T cell receptor (beta chain) was carried out in a study of T cells in Graves' hyperthyroidism and ophthalmopathy. The germline gives CDR1 DFQATT, CDR2 SNEGSKA (reference sequence). The ends lost 7 bases at V and 7 bases at J; junction bases unmatched: 19. The CDR3 contains 16 residues. From RNA transcripts, TCR beta CDR3 regions were amplified. The HTBI primer set drove a first-round RT-PCR of the TCR CDR3. TCRdb used MiXCR to reprocess the multiplex PCR reads, holding one entry per CDR3 protein. The data hold about 420,000 distinct CDR3 sequences, with roughly 14% observed a single time.

The sequencing sample was made of blood. The receptor was derived from a young woman with Graves' hyperthyroidism. The gene calls are TRBV20-1 and TRBJ2-1, with 7 bases that match TRBD2. In nucleotides, the CDR3 is TGCAGTGTCCCAACCCTTACTAGCGCCCTCGGGAATGAGCAGTTCTTC. This codes for CSVPTLTSALGNEQFF.